The following is a T cell receptor beta chain sequence with its context. Its antigen is not identified. The sequencing template was cDNA reverse transcribed from extracted RNA. The data were produced by immunoSEQ multiplex PCR, yet TCRdb's version contains in-frame clones alone and is incomplete. The sample lists 150,000 to 200,000 clones; 67% were seen once. Peripheral blood samples and lesional scalp punch biopsies were obtained from alopecia areata patients. The data belong to a study of CD8+ T cells in alopecia areata. On the study more broadly: Twice daily, treated patients received 5 to 10 mg of oral tofacitinib.

The study, taken as a whole, reports: For lesional scalp, especially alopecia totalis/universalis, clonality was higher than in normal scalp.

The source is a human donor with alopecia areata. Material: CD8+ T cells sorted from blood, obtained at week 0.

CDR3 nucleotide sequence: TGTGCCGGAAGGGAGTTCGCGAACACCGGGGAGCTGTTTTTT. Translation gives CAGREFANTGELFF. The chain uses TRBV30 and TRBJ2-2; possible D gene TRBD2, 5 bases. The CDR3 covers 14 residues. Trimming left V 8 bases short and J 0 bases short, with 13 bases between. The V gene's germline CDR1 is GTSNPN and CDR2 SVGIG (reference sequence). Complete variable domain (other parts from reference TRBV30 and TRBJ2-2): SQTIHQWPATLVQPVGSPLSLECTVEGTSNPNLYWYRQAAGRGLQLLFYSVGIGQISSEVPQNLSASRPQDRQFILSSKKLLLSDSGFYLCAGREFANTGELFFGEGSRLTVL.